One and the same sample provided the 6 T cell receptor beta chains below, sequenced in a study of blood T cell repertoires in COVID-19. Using immunoSEQ multiplex PCR, the repertoire was profiled, and TCRdb retains in-frame clones only, with some absent. The sample includes about 390,000 clones, around 87% of them seen just once. The sequencing input was peripheral blood. Receptor source: a woman in her sixties or seventies with COVID-19, enrolled during active disease.

This chain uses TRBV7-3 with TRBJ2-7; perhaps TRBD1 as D (7 bases). Trimming stripped 5 bases from V and 6 bases from J, with 14 bases between. Per germline, CDR1 SGHTA and CDR2 FQGTGA. The CDR3 loop spans 13 amino acids. The DNA of the CDR3 is TGTGCCAGCAGCCTTGTCCAGGGGGGCGAGCAGTACTTC. Its protein is CASSLVQGGEQYF.

The CDR3 region has the DNA TGTGCCAGCAGTTTAAAAGGGAGACTAGAATGGGATGAGCAGTTCTTC. Translation gives CASSLKGRLEWDEQFF. The V call is TRBV27, the J call TRBJ2-1; a possible D gene is TRBD2 (6 bases). Trimming took off 2 bases at V and 8 bases at J, with 19 bases between the two ends. The CDR3 has 16 amino acids. CDR1 and CDR2 (germline): MNHEY, SMNVEV (reference sequence).

This sequence joins TRBV6-4 and TRBJ2-2; TRBD2 is a possible D gene (7 bases). Trimming pared 9 bases from V and 4 bases from J, leaving 15 bases between. The CDR3 is made up of 14 amino acids. CDR1 is MRHNA and CDR2 is SNTAGT in the germline V gene. This CDR3 reads CARGGEGPTGELFF. For the CDR3, the DNA is TGTGCCAGAGGGGGGGAGGGTCCCACCGGGGAGCTGTTTTTT.

The chain is built from TRBV27 and TRBJ1-1, with D possibly matching TRBD1 (5 bases). The CDR3 extends over 13 amino acids. The V and J ends lost 5 bases and 0 bases respectively, with 7 bases between them. The germline CDR1 and CDR2 sequences are MNHEY and SMNVEV (reference sequence). The CDR3 DNA reads TGTGCCAGCAGTCAGACAGTGAACACTGAAGCTTTCTTT. Its translation is CASSQTVNTEAFF.

The chain employs TRBV6-5 and TRBJ2-3, with D perhaps matching TRBD2 (6 bases). Germline V gives CDR1 MNHEY, CDR2 SVGAGI. The CDR3 consists of 14 residues. Trimming removed 8 bases at V and 0 bases at J, with 12 bases between. CDR3 sequence (DNA): TGTGCCAGCTCCCGGGGAGGAAGCACAGATACGCAGTATTTT. Translation: CASSRGGSTDTQYF.

The chain uses TRBV4-2 and TRBJ1-2, with 7 bases that match TRBD1. The germline gives CDR1 LGHNA, CDR2 YNFKEQ. This CDR3 region has 14 residues. V lost 2 bases and J lost 3; bases outside the gene matches: 3. CDR3 DNA sequence: TGTGCCAGCAGCCAAACCACAGGGGACTATGGCTACACCTTC. As protein: CASSQTTGDYGYTF.